Listed here are 32 T cell receptor beta chains from one sample, sequenced in a study of CD8 T cells in ankylosing spondylitis. Study-wide points: Characteristic, it appeared, of ankylosing spondylitis blood was a TCR beta motif of roughly eight highly homologous variants.

TCRdb passed the 5' RACE reads through MiXCR, listing each CDR3 protein once. The sample shows around 480,000 distinct CDR3 sequences, about a sixth of them seen only once. No antigens are known for them. Sequenced sample: blood, either unsorted or a sorted T cell fraction (not recorded which). The receptors here all came from a male donor with ankylosing spondylitis.

The chain links TRBV12-3 or TRBV12-4 to TRBJ1-6, with a tentative D call TRBD1 (6 bases). This CDR3 spans 15 amino acids. V was shortened by 7 bases and J by 7 bases, with 17 bases between the two germline ends. The CDR3 sequence is CASTLSGQGNSPLHF. CDR3 in DNA: TGTGCCAGCACCCTGTCGGGGCAGGGGAATTCACCCCTCCACTTT.

This clonotype turned up a few times. V usage is TRBV5-5 and J usage is TRBJ2-5; TRBD2 aligns across 14 bases. The V gene's germline CDR1 is SGHKS and CDR2 YYEKEE (reference sequence). Germline trimming cut 3 bases from V and 1 base from J; bases unmatched to any gene: 8. The CDR3 sequence is 18 residues long. The DNA for the CDR3 is TGTGCCAGCAGCTGGGGGACTAGCGGGAGATCCGGCCAAGAGACCCAGTACTTC. Its protein product is CASSWGTSGRSGQETQYF.

In its sample, this clonotype was seen many times. This rearrangement joins TRBV20-1 to TRBJ2-1; TRBD2 agrees at 8 bases. The germline CDR1 and CDR2 sequences are DFQATT and SNEGSKA (reference sequence). The junction had 10 bases not matched to a gene; V was cut back by 2 bases and J by 7 bases. The CDR3 has 15 amino acids. The CDR3 bases are TGCAGTGCTAGAAATCCGGGAGGGCTGGAGAATGAGCAGTTCTTC. This codes for CSARNPGGLENEQFF.

J is TRBJ2-7 and V is TRBV12-3 or TRBV12-4, with D perhaps TRBD1 or TRBD2 (5 bases each). V was pared by 1 base and J by 3 bases, with 13 bases between. The CDR3 has 15 amino acids. CDR3 region: CASSLEAGSFYEQYF. In DNA, the CDR3 is TGTGCCAGCAGTTTAGAGGCAGGGAGCTTCTACGAGCAGTACTTC.

This clonotype turned up a few times. The rearrangement joins TRBV20-1 to TRBJ2-5, with a weak D call TRBD1 (6 bases). Looked up from germline, CDR1 is DFQATT and CDR2 is SNEGSKA (reference sequence). The CDR3 has 15 residues. V was clipped by 6 bases and J by 3 bases, with 20 bases between them. CDR3 residues: CSAPNPGTREETQYF. The DNA of the CDR3 is TGCAGTGCGCCGAATCCCGGGACACGGGAAGAGACCCAGTACTTC.

This clonotype has more than one count but fewer than ten. The chain recombines TRBV20-1 with TRBJ2-1; no firm D call. Germline CDR1 and CDR2: DFQATT and SNEGSKA (reference sequence). The CDR3 runs 11 residues. Trimming took off 1 base at V and 15 bases at J, with 13 bases between the two ends. The CDR3 coding sequence is TGCAGTGCTAGAGGGGGAAGAATGTTGTTCTTC. This gives the protein CSARGGRMLFF.

This chain uses TRBV28 with TRBJ2-7; 10 nucleotides match TRBD1. CDR3 length: 14 residues. Germline V gives CDR1 MDHEN, CDR2 SYDVKM. V was pared by 6 bases and J by 6 bases, with 8 bases of the junction left unmatched. The CDR3 DNA is TGTGCCAGCAGGCCCAGGGGACAGGGGATCGAGCAGTACTTC. The encoded protein is CASRPRGQGIEQYF. The full variable domain, in which reference TRBV28 and TRBJ2-7 provide the parts outside the CDR3, is DVKVTQSSRYLVKRTGEKVFLECVQDMDHENMFWYRQDPGLGLRLIYFSYDVKMKEKGDIPEGYSVSREKKERFSLILESASTNQTSMYLCASRPRGQGIEQYFGPGTRLTVT.

V is TRBV11-2 and J is TRBJ1-1; unclear D gene. Germline CDR1 SGHAT, CDR2 FQNNGV. Trimming removed 1 base from V and 4 bases from J, with 13 bases in between. The CDR3 has 15 residues. CDR3 coding DNA: TGTGCCAGCAGCTTAGGGGTCCGAATCGGCACTGAAGCTTTCTTT. Translation: CASSLGVRIGTEAFF. Full variable domain (rest looked up from reference TRBV11-2 and TRBJ1-1): EAGVAQSPRYKIIEKRQSVAFWCNPISGHATLYWYQQILGQGPKLLIQFQNNGVVDDSQLPKDRFSAERLKGVDSTLKIQPAKLEDSAVYLCASSLGVRIGTEAFFGQGTRLTVV.

This clonotype was seen a few times. This chain connects TRBV28 to TRBJ1-1, with TRBD1 as a possible D gene (5 bases). Germline V gene sequence: CDR1 MDHEN, CDR2 SYDVKM. This CDR3 region has 15 residues. Deletions cut 1 base from V and 4 bases from J, with 13 bases between. CDR3 loop: CASSLSRDWFTEAFF. In DNA, the CDR3 is TGTGCCAGCAGTTTATCCAGGGATTGGTTCACTGAAGCTTTCTTT.

Only a few counts were recorded for this clonotype. This sequence joins TRBV25-1 and TRBJ2-7; possible D gene TRBD1, 6 bases. V lost 4 bases to trimming and J lost 3 bases, with 13 bases between them. The CDR3 contains 14 residues. CDR1 and CDR2 (germline): MGHDK, SYGVNS. CDR3 coding DNA: TGTGCCAGCAGTGCACAGGGCCCCCTCTACGAGCAGTACTTC. It codes for CASSAQGPLYEQYF.

This clonotype was counted between two and nine times. The CDR3 loop is CASSPSERGYGYTF. The CDR3 nucleotides are TGTGCCAGCTCACCATCGGAACGGGGGTATGGCTACACCTTC. V usage is TRBV18 and J usage is TRBJ1-2; possibly TRBD1 for D (5 bases). CDR3 length: 14 amino acids. Trimming cost V 2 bases and J 5 bases, with 12 bases left between them. Germline CDR1 and CDR2: KGHSH and LQKENI.

This clonotype was detected only a few times. The chain joins TRBV6-1 to TRBJ2-2, with TRBD2 identical over 10 bases. This CDR3 has 14 residues. CDR1 is MNHNS, CDR2 SASEGT, per germline. Trimming cost V 6 bases and J 4 bases; bases outside gene matches: 2. CDR3 nucleotide sequence: TGTGCCAGCAGATCTAGCGGGGGCACCGGGGAGCTGTTTTTT. Its protein product is CASRSSGGTGELFF.

This clonotype came up a few times. J is TRBJ2-3 and V is TRBV2, with D perhaps matching TRBD1 (5 bases). V dropped 3 bases and J dropped 0 bases, with 10 bases sitting between them. The germline gives CDR1 SNHLY, CDR2 FYNNEI. The length of the CDR3 is 15 residues. CDR3 nucleotides: TGTGCCAGCAGTGACAGGGTGACTAGCACAGATACGCAGTATTTT. Translating gives CASSDRVTSTDTQYF. Full variable domain (missing parts from reference TRBV2 and TRBJ2-3): EPEVTQTPSHQVTQMGQEVILRCVPISNHLYFYWYRQILGQKVEFLVSFYNNEISEKSEIFDDQFSVERPDGSNFTLKIRSTKLEDSAMYFCASSDRVTSTDTQYFGPGTRLTVL.

The table lists this clonotype with a few counts. The rearrangement links TRBV7-2 to TRBJ1-2, with TRBD1 matching over 7 bases. Germline loops: CDR1 SGHTA, CDR2 FQGNSA. The CDR3 spans 15 residues. Unmatched junction bases numbered 7, after V lost 3 bases and J lost 3 bases. As DNA, the CDR3 is TGTGCCAGCAGCTTTACCGGGACAGAAGACTATGGCTACACCTTC. It is translated as CASSFTGTEDYGYTF.

This clonotype was observed a few times. The chain joins TRBV5-1 to TRBJ2-7; a possible D gene is TRBD2 (5 bases). Trimming cost V 4 bases and J 7 bases, with 15 bases left between them. The CDR3 extends over 13 amino acids. Germline V CDR1 and CDR2: SGHRS, YFSETQ. Here the CDR3 reads CASSSTSGGEQYF. CDR3 nucleotides: TGCGCCAGCAGCAGCACTAGTGGTGGAGAGCAGTACTTC.

J is TRBJ1-5 and V is TRBV6-1; D unresolved. The CDR3 is 12 residues long. The V and J ends lost 8 bases and 5 bases respectively, with 10 bases between them. The germline V gene encodes CDR1 MNHNS and CDR2 SASEGT. CDR3 residues: CASRTGYQPQHF. Written as DNA, the CDR3 is TGTGCCAGCCGGACGGGTTATCAGCCCCAGCATTTT.

The chain is built from TRBV11-2 and TRBJ2-3, with 9 positions matching TRBD2. Trimming removed 1 base from V and 3 bases from J; junction bases left unmatched: 11. Germline V gives CDR1 SGHAT, CDR2 FQNNGV. The CDR3 runs 18 residues. CDR3 in DNA: TGTGCCAGCAGCTTAGGGACTAGCGCAAGAGGGCGGACAGATACGCAGTATTTT. Its protein is CASSLGTSARGRTDTQYF. Full variable domain (missing parts from reference TRBV11-2 and TRBJ2-3): EAGVAQSPRYKIIEKRQSVAFWCNPISGHATLYWYQQILGQGPKLLIQFQNNGVVDDSQLPKDRFSAERLKGVDSTLKIQPAKLEDSAVYLCASSLGTSARGRTDTQYFGPGTRLTVL.

The chain uses TRBV6-2 or TRBV6-3 and TRBJ2-7; 7 bases are a match to TRBD1. CDR1 and CDR2 (germline): MNHEY, SVGEGT. V trimming: 6 bases; J trimming: 2 bases; junction bases outside the gene matches: 10. The CDR3 has 15 residues. For the CDR3, the DNA is TGTGCCAGCAGCCCAGGGACAGTTAAAGCCTACGAGCAGTACTTC. Translated: CASSPGTVKAYEQYF.

This clonotype was seen only a few times. This rearrangement joins TRBV29-1 to TRBJ1-6; TRBD1 matches at 11 bases. This CDR3 contains 13 residues. CDR1 and CDR2 (germline): SQVTM, ANQGSEA. V lost 8 bases and J lost 8; bases outside the gene matches: 5. In DNA form, the CDR3 reads TGCAGCCCCAGGGACAGGGGGGATTCACCCCTCCACTTT. Its protein product is CSPRDRGDSPLHF.

This clonotype was picked up many times. The V gene is TRBV7-9, the J gene TRBJ2-1; maybe TRBD2 (6 bases). The CDR3 loop spans 14 amino acids. V shed 0 bases and J shed 5 bases, with 8 bases lying between them. Germline-derived CDR1 and CDR2 are SEHNR and FQNEAQ (reference sequence). The CDR3 region has the DNA TGTGCCAGCAGCTTAGCGGGGGGAGACAATGAGCAGTTCTTC. It codes for CASSLAGGDNEQFF.

V and J are TRBV7-9 and TRBJ2-1; possibly TRBD2 for D (6 bases). Germline V CDR1 and CDR2: SEHNR, FQNEAQ (reference sequence). Trimming stripped 5 bases from V and 15 bases from J, with 17 bases between. The CDR3 spans 12 residues. The CDR3 region has the DNA TGTGCCAGCAGCGCGGCGGGAAAAGGACTGTTCTTC. This gives the protein CASSAAGKGLFF.

The chain is built from TRBV7-2 and TRBJ1-6; 10 bases fit TRBD1. Germline-derived CDR1 and CDR2 are SGHTA and FQGNSA. V shed 5 bases and J 7 bases; nucleotides not matched to a gene: 8. This CDR3 has 16 amino acids. The CDR3 sequence: CASSPPLGQGNSPLHF. CDR3 coding DNA: TGTGCCAGCAGCCCTCCTTTGGGACAGGGGAATTCACCCCTCCACTTT.

The chain recombines TRBV7-3 with TRBJ1-4; 7 positions match TRBD1. J lost 7 bases, V lost 7 bases, and 12 bases had no gene match. There are 15 residues in the CDR3. Germline loops: CDR1 SGHTA, CDR2 FQGTGA. The DNA of the CDR3 is TGTGCCAGCAAGCCTAAGGGGGCCATTGGTGAAAAACTGTTTTTT. This codes for CASKPKGAIGEKLFF.

The rearrangement links TRBV4-2 to TRBJ1-1; no reliable D call. Per germline, CDR1 LGHNA and CDR2 YNFKEQ. Trimming shortened V by 1 base and J by 1 base, and 13 bases separated the two germline ends. The CDR3 consists of 16 residues. The CDR3 DNA is TGTGCCAGCAGCCAAGGCTGGGCAGGCGGGAACACTGAAGCTTTCTTT. Translated, it gives CASSQGWAGGNTEAFF.

This clonotype has just a few counts. The chain joins TRBV4-2 to TRBJ1-2, with D unresolved. From germline, CDR1 is LGHNA and CDR2 YNFKEQ. The CDR3 spans 12 residues. Between the trimmed V and J ends, which lost 3 bases and 6 bases, there was a span of 8 bases. In DNA, the CDR3 is TGTGCCAGCAGCCATCCATGGGATGGCTACACCTTC. It yields the protein CASSHPWDGYTF.

This sequence joins TRBV11-3 and TRBJ2-7; D is uncertain. Trimming shortened V by 1 base and J by 3 bases, and 7 bases separated the two germline ends. Germline V CDR1 and CDR2: SGHNT, YENEEA. This CDR3 is built from 13 residues. The CDR3 protein is CASSLGGHYEQYF. The CDR3, as DNA: TGTGCCAGCAGCTTAGGTGGCCACTACGAGCAGTACTTC.

This clonotype was detected a few times. The J gene is TRBJ1-2, the V gene TRBV4-2; TRBD1 agrees at 7 bases. After removal of 4 bases from V and 0 bases from J, the junction contained 8 bases not matched to a gene. Germline V gene data show CDR1 as LGHNA and CDR2 as YNFKEQ. This CDR3 has 16 amino acids. The CDR3 sequence is CASSPRLGTANYGYTF. The CDR3 DNA sequence: TGTGCCAGCAGCCCAAGACTAGGGACAGCTAACTATGGCTACACCTTC.

This clonotype was found many times. The chain recombines TRBV20-1 with TRBJ1-1; D is uncertain. V shed 3 bases and J shed 2 bases, with 16 bases lying between them. The CDR3 has 15 residues. Germline V gives CDR1 DFQATT, CDR2 SNEGSKA (reference sequence). The CDR3 reads CSASRSFTANTEAFF. The CDR3 DNA is TGCAGTGCTAGTAGGAGCTTCACAGCAAACACTGAAGCTTTCTTT.

This clonotype was recorded a few times. This chain joins TRBV5-1 and TRBJ2-5, with a tentative D call TRBD1 (5 bases). CDR1 is SGHRS and CDR2 is YFSETQ in the germline V gene. This CDR3 is 14 amino acids long. Between the trimmed V and J ends, which lost 0 bases and 5 bases, there was a span of 11 bases. In nucleotides, the CDR3 is TGCGCCAGCAGCTTGGGTCAGGGCTGGGAGACCCAGTACTTC. Its protein product is CASSLGQGWETQYF.

The chain carries TRBV7-2 and TRBJ1-4; possible D gene TRBD1, 6 bases. Germline loops: CDR1 SGHTA, CDR2 FQGNSA. CDR3 length: 15 residues. Trimming cost V 3 bases and J 7 bases, with 15 bases left between them. CDR3 in amino acids: CASSFDQGWGEKLFF. The CDR3, as DNA: TGTGCCAGCAGCTTCGACCAGGGGTGGGGTGAAAAACTGTTTTTT.

The chain uses TRBV20-1 and TRBJ2-7, with a weak D call TRBD2 (5 bases). CDR3 length: 16 residues. Trimming pared 0 bases from V and 3 bases from J, leaving 18 bases between. Germline CDR1 and CDR2: DFQATT and SNEGSKA (reference sequence). The CDR3 is CSARDGILAPSYEQYF. In nucleotides, the CDR3 is TGCAGTGCTAGAGATGGAATCCTAGCACCAAGCTACGAGCAGTACTTC.

This clonotype was detected a few times. The V gene is TRBV4-2, the J gene TRBJ1-3; D not resolved. Germline-derived CDR1 and CDR2 are LGHNA and YNFKEQ. The CDR3 is made up of 13 amino acids. V was clipped by 6 bases and J by 0 bases, with 6 bases between them. CDR3 DNA: TGTGCCAGCAGAGAGAGCTCTGGAAACACCATATATTTT. Encoded protein: CASRESSGNTIYF.